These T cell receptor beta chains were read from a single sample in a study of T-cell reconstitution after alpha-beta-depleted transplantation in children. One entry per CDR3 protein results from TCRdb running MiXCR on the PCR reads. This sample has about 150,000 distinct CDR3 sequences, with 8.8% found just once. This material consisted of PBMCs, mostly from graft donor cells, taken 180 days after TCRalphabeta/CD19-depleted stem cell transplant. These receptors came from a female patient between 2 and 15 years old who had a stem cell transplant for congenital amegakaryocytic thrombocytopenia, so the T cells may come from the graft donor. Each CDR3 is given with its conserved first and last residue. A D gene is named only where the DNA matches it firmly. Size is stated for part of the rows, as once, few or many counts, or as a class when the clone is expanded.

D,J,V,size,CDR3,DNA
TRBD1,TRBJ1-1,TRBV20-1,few,CSARVGGGGTEAFF,TGCAGTGCTAGAGTAGGAGGGGGCGGCACTGAAGCTTTCTTT
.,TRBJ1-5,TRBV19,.,CASSIPGTSNQPQHF,TGTGCCAGTAGTATCCCGGGAACGAGCAATCAGCCCCAGCATTTT
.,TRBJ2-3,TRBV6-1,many,CASSEYRTASTDTQYF,TGTGCCAGCAGTGAATATCGGACGGCTAGCACAGATACGCAGTATTTT
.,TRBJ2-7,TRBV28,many,CASSVHGGGMYEQYF,TGTGCCAGCAGTGTCCATGGGGGCGGGATGTACGAGCAGTACTTC
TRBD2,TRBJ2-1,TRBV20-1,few,CTISGGEDPYNEQFF,TGCACTATTAGCGGGGGAGAAGATCCCTACAATGAGCAGTTCTTC
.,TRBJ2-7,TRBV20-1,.,CSARAEDVREQYF,TGCAGTGCTAGAGCAGAGGATGTGCGCGAGCAGTACTTC
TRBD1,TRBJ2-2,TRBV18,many,CASSPRQGVTGELFF,TGTGCCAGCTCACCACGACAGGGCGTCACCGGGGAGCTGTTTTTT
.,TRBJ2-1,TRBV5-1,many,CASSGVSSYNEQFF,TGCGCCAGCAGTGGCGTAAGCTCCTACAATGAGCAGTTCTTC
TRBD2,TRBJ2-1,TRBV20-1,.,CSARDWREGLNEQFF,TGCAGTGCTAGAGATTGGCGGGAGGGCCTCAATGAGCAGTTCTTC
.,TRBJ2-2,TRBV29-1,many,CSVGRDPYTGELFF,TGCAGCGTTGGCCGGGACCCCTACACCGGGGAGCTGTTTTTT
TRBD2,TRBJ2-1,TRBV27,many,CASSTSGRAYNEQFF,TGTGCCAGCAGTACTAGCGGGAGGGCCTACAATGAGCAGTTCTTC
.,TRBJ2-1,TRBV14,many,CASSPWDRYNEQFF,TGTGCCAGCAGCCCCTGGGACCGCTACAATGAGCAGTTCTTC
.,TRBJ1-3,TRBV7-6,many,CASSLGGSGNTIYF,TGTGCCAGCAGCTTAGGGGGCTCTGGAAACACCATATATTTT
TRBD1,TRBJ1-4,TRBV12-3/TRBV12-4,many,CASSFSGQGGEKLFF,TGTGCCAGCAGTTTTTCCGGACAGGGCGGAGAAAAACTGTTTTTT
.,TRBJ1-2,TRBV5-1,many,CASSPGDGYTF,TGCGCCAGCAGCCCAGGGGACGGCTACACCTTC
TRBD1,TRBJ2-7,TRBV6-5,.,CASSQRRDRVYEQYF,TGTGCCAGCAGCCAACGCCGGGACAGGGTATACGAGCAGTACTTC
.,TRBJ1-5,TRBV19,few,CASSPRGELNQPQHF,TGTGCCAGTAGTCCCCGAGGGGAGCTAAACCAGCCCCAGCATTTT
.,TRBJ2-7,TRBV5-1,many,CASSFQGSYEQYF,TGCGCCAGCAGCTTTCAGGGTTCCTACGAGCAGTACTTC
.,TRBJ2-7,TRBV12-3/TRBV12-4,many,CASSFLYEQYF,TGTGCCAGCAGTTTTTTATACGAGCAGTACTTC
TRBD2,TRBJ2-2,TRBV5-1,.,CASSLRQGLAGGKPTGELFF,TGCGCCAGCAGCTTGCGGCAAGGACTAGCGGGAGGAAAACCCACCGGGGAGCTGTTTTTT
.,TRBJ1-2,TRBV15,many,CATSRFFLPGGGEYGYTF,TGTGCCACCAGCAGATTCTTCCTCCCCGGCGGCGGGGAATATGGCTACACCTTC
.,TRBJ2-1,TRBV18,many,CASSPPTKGYNEQFF,TGTGCCAGCTCACCACCTACGAAGGGGTACAATGAGCAGTTCTTC
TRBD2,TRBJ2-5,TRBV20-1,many,CSARAGAGETQYF,TGCAGTGCTAGGGCGGGAGCTGGAGAGACCCAGTACTTC
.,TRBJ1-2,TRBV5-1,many,CASSSEPGQGRAYGYTF,TGCGCCAGCAGCTCAGAACCGGGACAAGGTAGGGCGTATGGCTACACCTTC
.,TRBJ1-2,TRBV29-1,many,CSVDKRGSCTF,TGCAGCGTTGATAAACGGGGCAGTTGCACCTTC
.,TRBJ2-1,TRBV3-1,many,CASSPSWASEMNEQFF,TGTGCCAGCAGCCCTTCTTGGGCTAGCGAGATGAATGAGCAGTTCTTC
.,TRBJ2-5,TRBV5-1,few,CASSLTGHQETQYF,TGCGCCAGCAGCTTAACAGGGCACCAAGAGACCCAGTACTTC
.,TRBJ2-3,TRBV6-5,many,CASSRGGDTQYF,TGTGCCAGCAGCCGGGGTGGAGATACGCAGTATTTT
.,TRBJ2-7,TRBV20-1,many,CSARAQSYEQYF,TGCAGTGCTAGAGCCCAGAGCTACGAGCAGTACTTC
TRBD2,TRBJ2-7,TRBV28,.,CASSGASGGELYEQYF,TGTGCCAGCAGCGGGGCTAGCGGGGGGGAACTCTACGAGCAGTACTTC
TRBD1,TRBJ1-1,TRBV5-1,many,CASSIGTANTEAFF,TGCGCCAGCAGCATCGGGACAGCGAACACTGAAGCTTTCTTT
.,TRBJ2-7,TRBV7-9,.,CASSPFAEQYF,TGTGCCAGCAGCCCCTTTGCGGAGCAGTACTTC
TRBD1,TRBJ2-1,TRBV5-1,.,CASSLPQGKQFVNNEQFF,TGCGCCAGCAGCTTACCACAGGGGAAACAATTCGTAAACAATGAGCAGTTCTTC
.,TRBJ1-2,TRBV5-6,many,CASSLFRRDFGYTF,TGTGCCAGCAGCTTGTTCCGCCGGGACTTTGGCTACACCTTC
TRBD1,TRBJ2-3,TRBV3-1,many,CASSPGQSSTDTQYF,TGTGCCAGCAGCCCGGGACAGTCTAGCACAGATACGCAGTATTTT
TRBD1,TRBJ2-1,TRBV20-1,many,CSASSGGNLYNEQFF,TGCAGTGCTAGTTCAGGGGGCAATCTCTACAATGAGCAGTTCTTC
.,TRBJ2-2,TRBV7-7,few,CASSLHHNTGELFF,TGTGCCAGCAGCTTACACCACAACACCGGGGAGCTGTTTTTT
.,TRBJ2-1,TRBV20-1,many,CSARVSDGGSYNEQFF,TGCAGTGCTAGAGTCTCCGATGGCGGGTCCTACAATGAGCAGTTCTTC
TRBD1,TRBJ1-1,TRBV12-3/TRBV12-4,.,CASSLRTGVNTEAFF,TGTGCCAGCAGTTTGAGGACAGGGGTGAACACTGAAGCTTTCTTT
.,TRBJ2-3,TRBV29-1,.,CSGTAAGQHTQYF,TGCAGCGGCACCGCTGCGGGCCAGCATACGCAGTATTTT
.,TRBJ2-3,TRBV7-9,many,CASSSKSGGDTQYF,TGTGCCAGCAGCTCGAAGTCGGGTGGGGATACGCAGTATTTT
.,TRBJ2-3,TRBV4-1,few,CASSQGEGRDTQYF,TGCGCCAGCAGCCAAGGAGAGGGGCGAGATACGCAGTATTTT
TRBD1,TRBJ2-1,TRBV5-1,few,CASRRDSPYNEQFF,TGCGCCAGCAGGAGGGACAGTCCATACAATGAGCAGTTCTTC
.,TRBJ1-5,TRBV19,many,CASSIGVALNQPQHF,TGTGCCAGTAGTATAGGGGTGGCACTCAATCAGCCCCAGCATTTT
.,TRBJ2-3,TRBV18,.,CASSPRRQGDTDTQYF,TGTGCCAGCTCACCAAGACGGCAGGGTGATACAGATACGCAGTATTTT
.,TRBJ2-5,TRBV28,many,CASSLWDRQETQYF,TGTGCCAGCAGTTTATGGGACAGACAAGAGACCCAGTACTTC
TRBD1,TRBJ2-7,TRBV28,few,CATIRQGAYEQYF,TGTGCCACCATCCGACAGGGGGCCTACGAGCAGTACTTC
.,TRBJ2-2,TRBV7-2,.,CASSLIGWELFF,TGTGCCAGCAGCTTAATCGGTTGGGAGCTGTTTTTT